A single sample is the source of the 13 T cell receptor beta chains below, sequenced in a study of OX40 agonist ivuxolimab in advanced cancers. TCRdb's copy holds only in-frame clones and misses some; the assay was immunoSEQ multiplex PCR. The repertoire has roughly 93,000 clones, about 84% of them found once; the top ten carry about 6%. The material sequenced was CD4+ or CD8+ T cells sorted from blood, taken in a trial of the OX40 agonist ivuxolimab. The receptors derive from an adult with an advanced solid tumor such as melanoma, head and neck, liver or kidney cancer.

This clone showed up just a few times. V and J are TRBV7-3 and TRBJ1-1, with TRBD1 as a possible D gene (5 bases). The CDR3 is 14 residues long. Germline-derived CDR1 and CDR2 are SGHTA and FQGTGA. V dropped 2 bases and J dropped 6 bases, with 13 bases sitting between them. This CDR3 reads CASSLQGSNSEAFF. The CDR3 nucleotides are TGTGCCAGCAGCTTACAGGGATCGAATTCTGAAGCTTTCTTT.

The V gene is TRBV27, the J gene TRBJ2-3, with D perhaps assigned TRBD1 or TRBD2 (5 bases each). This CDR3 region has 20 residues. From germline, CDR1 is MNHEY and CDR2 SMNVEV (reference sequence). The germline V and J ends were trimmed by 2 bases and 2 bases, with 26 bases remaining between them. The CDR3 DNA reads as TGTGCCAGCAGTTTAAAAGGCCCTACGGGGCGGACCTCATACACAGATACGCAGTATTTT. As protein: CASSLKGPTGRTSYTDTQYF.

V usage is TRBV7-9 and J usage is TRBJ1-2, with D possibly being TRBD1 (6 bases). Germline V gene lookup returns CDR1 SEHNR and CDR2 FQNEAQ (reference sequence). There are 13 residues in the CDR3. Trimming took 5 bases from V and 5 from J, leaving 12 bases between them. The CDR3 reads CASSLGAAYGYTF. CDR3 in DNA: TGTGCCAGCAGCCTGGGGGCGGCTTATGGCTACACCTTC.

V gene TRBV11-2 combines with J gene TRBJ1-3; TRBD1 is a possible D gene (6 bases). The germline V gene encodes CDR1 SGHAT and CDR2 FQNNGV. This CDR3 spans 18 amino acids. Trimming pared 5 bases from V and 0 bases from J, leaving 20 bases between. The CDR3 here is CASSPWTAWTLSGNTIYF. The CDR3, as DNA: TGTGCCAGCAGCCCGTGGACAGCCTGGACTCTCTCTGGAAACACCATATATTTT.

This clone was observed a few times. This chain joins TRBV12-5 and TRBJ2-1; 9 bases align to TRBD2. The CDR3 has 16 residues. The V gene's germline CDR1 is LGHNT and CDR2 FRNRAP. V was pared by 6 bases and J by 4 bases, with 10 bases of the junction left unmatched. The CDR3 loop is CASGNPGLARYNEQFF. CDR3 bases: TGTGCTAGTGGAAACCCCGGACTAGCGCGTTACAATGAGCAGTTCTTC. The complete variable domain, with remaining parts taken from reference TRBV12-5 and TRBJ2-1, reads DARVTQTPRHKVTEMGQEVTMRCQPILGHNTVFWYRQTMMQGLELLAYFRNRAPLDDSGMPKDRFSAEMPDATLATLKIQPSEPRDSAVYFCASGNPGLARYNEQFFGPGTRLTVL.

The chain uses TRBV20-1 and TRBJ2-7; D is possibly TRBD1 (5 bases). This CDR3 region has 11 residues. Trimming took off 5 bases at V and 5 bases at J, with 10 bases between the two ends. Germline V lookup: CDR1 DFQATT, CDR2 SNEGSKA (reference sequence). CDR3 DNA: TGCAGTGCTCTGAAGGGGAACGAGCAGTACTTC. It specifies CSALKGNEQYF.

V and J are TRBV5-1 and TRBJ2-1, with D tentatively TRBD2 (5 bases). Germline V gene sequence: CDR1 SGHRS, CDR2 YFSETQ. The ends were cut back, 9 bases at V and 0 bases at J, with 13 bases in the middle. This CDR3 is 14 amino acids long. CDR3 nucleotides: TGCGCCACGAAGTCGGGGAACTCCTACAATGAGCAGTTCTTC. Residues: CATKSGNSYNEQFF.

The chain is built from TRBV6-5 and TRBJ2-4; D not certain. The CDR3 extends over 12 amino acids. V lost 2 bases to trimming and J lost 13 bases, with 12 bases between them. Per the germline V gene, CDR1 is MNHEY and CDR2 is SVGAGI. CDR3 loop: CASSYRVGPQYF. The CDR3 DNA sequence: TGTGCCAGCAGTTACAGGGTTGGGCCGCAGTACTTC.

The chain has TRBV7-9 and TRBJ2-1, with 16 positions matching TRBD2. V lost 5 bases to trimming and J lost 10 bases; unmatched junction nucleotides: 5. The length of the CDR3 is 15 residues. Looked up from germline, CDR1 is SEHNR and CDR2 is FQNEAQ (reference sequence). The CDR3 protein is CASSALGLAGGEQFF. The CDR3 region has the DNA TGTGCCAGCAGCGCCTTGGGACTAGCGGGAGGGGAGCAGTTCTTC.

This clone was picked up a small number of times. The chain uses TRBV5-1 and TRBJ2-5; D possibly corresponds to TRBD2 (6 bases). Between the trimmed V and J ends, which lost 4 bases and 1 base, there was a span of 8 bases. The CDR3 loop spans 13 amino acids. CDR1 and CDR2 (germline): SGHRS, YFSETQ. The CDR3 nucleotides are TGCGCCAGCAGCGCGGGACCCCAAGAGACCCAGTACTTC. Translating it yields CASSAGPQETQYF.

CDR3 sequence (DNA): TGTGCCAGCAGCCAGGGGACAGGGAGGCTAGCCGATGACAATGAGCAGTTCTTC. This translates into CASSQGTGRLADDNEQFF. J is TRBJ2-1 and V is TRBV11-2, with TRBD1 identical over 9 bases. The CDR3 runs 18 residues. Germline trimming cut 5 bases from V and 5 bases from J; bases unmatched to any gene: 16. CDR1 and CDR2 from the germline V gene are SGHAT and FQNNGV.

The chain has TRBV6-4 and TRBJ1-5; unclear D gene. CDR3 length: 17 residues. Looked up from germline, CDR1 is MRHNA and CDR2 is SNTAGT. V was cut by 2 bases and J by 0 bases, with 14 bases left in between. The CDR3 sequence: CASSDPTFFYSNQPQHF. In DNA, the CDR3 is TGTGCCAGCAGTGACCCCACATTTTTCTATAGCAATCAGCCCCAGCATTTT.

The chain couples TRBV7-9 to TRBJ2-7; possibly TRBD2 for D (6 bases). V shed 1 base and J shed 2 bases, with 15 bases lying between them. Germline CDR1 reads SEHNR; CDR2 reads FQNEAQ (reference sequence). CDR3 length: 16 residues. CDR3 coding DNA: TGTGCCAGCAGCTTAGTCGCGGGGTCCTTTCCCTACGAGCAGTACTTC. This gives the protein CASSLVAGSFPYEQYF.